This record looks at one T cell receptor (beta chain) sequence and its context. As yet, its antigen is unknown. This CDR3 is 14 amino acids long. J gave up 8 bases and V 0 bases, and 8 bases lay outside the gene matches. The V gene's germline CDR1 is DFQATT and CDR2 SNEGSKA (reference sequence). This sample stems from a study of T-cell memory formation after mild COVID-19. 5'RACE with constant-segment primers built TCRalpha and TCRbeta cDNA libraries with UMIs. TCRdb reprocessed the 5' RACE reads via MiXCR and lists one record per CDR3 protein. The sample contains about 340,000 distinct CDR3 sequences, 20% to 25% of which appear only once. Study-level results: Contracting CD8+ clones were enriched in EMRA, CD4+ mainly in CM and EM. Contracting clones from day 15 to 85 had balanced CD4/CD8; later expanders favoured CD4+.

Sequenced input: PBMCs or a T cell subset sorted from them (not recorded which). The sequence came from a man aged 18-30 years who had mild COVID-19 (a few samples of this study predate the infection). Cell type and time point are not known. The V call is TRBV20-1, the J call TRBJ1-2; TRBD1 aligns across 8 bases. The CDR3 region is CSARDQQGDIGYTF. CDR3 in DNA: TGCAGTGCTAGAGATCAACAGGGGGATATAGGCTACACCTTC.